The 3 T cell receptor beta chains given below trace back to one sample, sequenced in a study of blood T cell repertoires in COVID-19. This table comes from immunoSEQ multiplex PCR, and its TCRdb copy is limited to in-frame clones, with some not included. The table lists about 250,000 clones, 80% to 85% of them singletons. The sequencing input was peripheral blood. The source of these receptors is a man aged 50-59 years with active or convalescent COVID-19.

J is TRBJ2-1 and V is TRBV24-1; unclear D gene. CDR1 is KGHDR and CDR2 is SFDVKD in the germline V gene. V gave up 6 bases and J gave up 7 bases, with 9 bases separating them. CDR3 length equals 12 residues. The CDR3 protein is CATSSSRNEQFF. DNA of the CDR3: TGTGCCACCAGTTCATCTAGGAATGAGCAGTTCTTC.

The chain recombines TRBV7-2 with TRBJ2-3; D might be TRBD2 (6 bases). V was shortened by 7 bases and J by 0 bases, with 26 bases between the two germline ends. CDR1 is SGHTA, CDR2 FQGNSA, per germline. CDR3 length equals 19 residues. CDR3 residues: CASTPSLVWTGVSTDTQYF. As DNA, the CDR3 is TGTGCCAGCACCCCTTCGCTGGTCTGGACGGGGGTGAGCACAGATACGCAGTATTTT.

The chain carries TRBV6-6 and TRBJ1-1; 8 bases map to TRBD1. Per the germline V gene, CDR1 is MNHNY and CDR2 is SVGAGI (reference sequence). This CDR3 comprises 16 residues. V shed 6 bases and J 5 bases; nucleotides not matched to a gene: 14. This chain's CDR3 is CASSHQTLGTGTEAFF. The CDR3 DNA reads as TGTGCCAGCAGCCACCAGACCCTCGGGACAGGTACTGAAGCTTTCTTT.